The rows below give T cell receptor beta chains drawn from one sample of a study of beta chain features in type 1 diabetes. Data came from immunoSEQ multiplex PCR; TCRdb stores just in-frame clones and leaves some out. This table holds 300,000 to 450,000 clones, around 12% found once. The source material was naive CD4+ T cells from blood. These receptors were obtained from a man aged 18 to 29 in good health. The conserved cysteine and the conserved F or W are not part of the CDR3 here.

V gene	J gene	CDR3 protein
TRBV7-3	TRBJ2-3	ASSKNRGQTDTQY
TRBV11-2	TRBJ2-7	ASSLARGYEQY
TRBV29-1	TRBJ1-1	SAQGVATEAF
TRBV9	TRBJ2-1	ASSVSERSYNEQF
TRBV11-3	TRBJ1-2	ASILHGYT
TRBV2	TRBJ1-1	ARGQYTEAF
TRBV25-1	TRBJ2-7	ASAVGSGSYEQY
TRBV7-6	TRBJ1-5	ASSKGASNQPQH
TRBV2	TRBJ2-7	ASSENLFYEQY
TRBV25-1	TRBJ2-5	ASSEPQGSEETQY
TRBV7-6	TRBJ2-1	ASSPRTSGSGGNEQF
TRBV9	TRBJ2-1	ASSAPRDRGGEQF
TRBV19	TRBJ2-3	ASKTGLGTDTQY
TRBV9	TRBJ2-7	ASSLRQLPYEQY
TRBV27	TRBJ2-7	ASSFLGTSGIYEQY
TRBV7-8	TRBJ1-2	ASTIRTGRRGYT
TRBV9	TRBJ2-7	ASSVVAGGPHEQY
TRBV7-2	TRBJ2-2	ASSESGGRTGELF